Following are 21 T cell receptor beta chains from one sample sequenced in a study of T-cell reconstitution after alpha-beta-depleted transplantation in children. Library preparation (for TCRbeta) was performed with unique molecular identifiers. Each CDR3 protein is one row after TCRdb ran MiXCR on the PCR reads. The table shows some 200,000 distinct CDR3 sequences, with about 9.6% occurring only once. Sequenced material: PBMCs from the stem cell graft donor, taken from the stem cell graft. These receptor sequences come from a human donor who donated a stem cell graft to a child with SCID.

Ten or more counts support this clonotype. The chain is built from TRBV6-5 and TRBJ2-2; no clear D. This CDR3 is built from 12 residues. Germline lookup yields CDR1 MNHEY and CDR2 SVGAGI. Trimming cost V 7 bases and J 6 bases, with 9 bases left between them. The CDR3 is CASTSRAGELFF. The CDR3 region has the DNA TGTGCCAGCACGAGTCGGGCCGGGGAGCTGTTTTTT.

Here the CDR3 reads CSAREGFWDNSNQPQHF. CDR3 sequence (DNA): TGCAGTGCTAGAGAAGGCTTTTGGGACAATAGCAATCAGCCCCAGCATTTT. The chain has TRBV20-1 and TRBJ1-5, with D perhaps TRBD1 (6 bases). Trimming removed 0 bases at V and 0 bases at J, with 15 bases between. Per germline, CDR1 DFQATT and CDR2 SNEGSKA (reference sequence). The length of the CDR3 is 17 residues.

This clonotype was counted many times. V and J are TRBV12-3 or TRBV12-4 and TRBJ1-1; D gene uncertain. This CDR3 comprises 13 residues. Trimming left V 6 bases short and J 8 bases short, with 16 bases between. The CDR3 DNA reads TGTGCCAGCAGCATAAGGGTGGCCGGGGAAGCTTTCTTT. This translates into CASSIRVAGEAFF.

This clonotype was counted many times. The genes are TRBV7-2 and TRBJ2-1; D not certain. In germline, CDR1 is SGHTA, CDR2 FQGNSA. Trimming removed 3 bases at V and 0 bases at J, with 9 bases between. CDR3 size: 15 residues. The CDR3, as DNA: TGTGCCAGCAGCTTCGGCGTCACCTCCTACAATGAGCAGTTCTTC. Translated: CASSFGVTSYNEQFF.

This clonotype was observed at least ten times. The chain employs TRBV7-2 and TRBJ1-2; TRBD1 is a possible D gene (5 bases). The CDR3 spans 14 residues. Trimming took 4 bases from V and 0 from J, leaving 9 bases between them. Germline CDR1 is SGHTA and CDR2 is FQGNSA. DNA for the CDR3: TGTGCCAGCAGCTCCGGGGGGGCTAACTATGGCTACACCTTC. It encodes CASSSGGANYGYTF.

This clonotype came up many times. This chain uses TRBV6-2 or TRBV6-3 with TRBJ2-7; 7 bases line up with TRBD2. Germline CDR1 and CDR2: MNHEY and SVGEGT. With 2 bases clipped from V and 1 base from J, the junction kept 2 bases outside the gene matches. The CDR3 sequence is 14 residues long. CDR3 coding DNA: TGTGCCAGCAGTTACGGGGGGGGTTCCTACGAGCAGTACTTC. This gives the protein CASSYGGGSYEQYF.

This clonotype came up many times. The chain couples TRBV5-1 to TRBJ1-2; D unclear. This CDR3 is 14 amino acids long. Germline CDR1 is SGHRS and CDR2 is YFSETQ. Trimming removed 2 bases from V and 3 bases from J, with 11 bases in between. The CDR3 region is CASSFVTGDYGYTF. The DNA for the CDR3 is TGCGCCAGCAGCTTTGTCACTGGGGACTATGGCTACACCTTC.

The V gene is TRBV7-9, the J gene TRBJ1-2; 7 bases align to TRBD1. The V segment lost 7 bases and the J segment 8 bases; nucleotides outside the gene matches: 10. The CDR3 covers 13 residues. Germline loops: CDR1 SEHNR, CDR2 FQNEAQ (reference sequence). CDR3 sequence reads: CASTSRQGSGYTF. The CDR3 DNA reads as TGTGCCAGCACCTCAAGACAGGGCTCGGGCTACACCTTC.

At least ten counts were recorded for this clonotype. The gene calls are TRBV20-1 and TRBJ2-7; D may correspond to TRBD1 or TRBD2 (5 bases each). The germline V gene encodes CDR1 DFQATT and CDR2 SNEGSKA (reference sequence). The V gene lost 5 bases and the J gene lost 10 bases, with 21 bases spanning the gap. The CDR3 consists of 13 residues. As DNA, the CDR3 is TGCAGTGCTGGAGGTAGCAGGGCGTCGTACCAGTACTTC. This codes for CSAGGSRASYQYF.

This clonotype was observed a few times. V usage is TRBV4-3 and J usage is TRBJ2-2; 7 bases map to TRBD2. CDR1 and CDR2 (germline): LGHNA, YSLEER. The CDR3 totals 17 residues. Losses at the gene ends were 0 bases for V and 4 bases for J; bases not matched to a gene: 8. The CDR3 is CASSQDVFREGTGELFF. Here the CDR3 DNA reads TGCGCCAGCAGCCAAGATGTGTTCAGGGAGGGCACCGGGGAGCTGTTTTTT.

This clonotype was observed at least ten times. The chain employs TRBV9 and TRBJ1-1, with D possibly matching TRBD1 (5 bases). Per the germline V gene, CDR1 is SGDLS and CDR2 is YYNGEE. Deletions cut 4 bases from V and 3 bases from J, with 16 bases between. The CDR3 extends over 15 amino acids. The CDR3 sequence: CASSQGVGVDTEAFF. As DNA, the CDR3 is TGTGCCAGCAGCCAGGGTGTGGGGGTTGACACTGAAGCTTTCTTT.

Ten or more counts support this clonotype. The chain links TRBV6-2 or TRBV6-3 to TRBJ2-3; perhaps TRBD1 as D (6 bases). Trimming removed 5 bases at V and 6 bases at J, with 18 bases between. The germline V gene has CDR1 MNHEY and CDR2 SVGEGT. This CDR3 region has 15 residues. The CDR3 DNA sequence: TGTGCCAGCAGTACAGAACAGGGATGGGGCGATACGCAGTATTTT. Residues: CASSTEQGWGDTQYF.

CDR3: CATSSRSSAVGQYF. DNA for the CDR3: TGTGCCACCAGCAGCCGCTCTAGCGCCGTGGGGCAGTATTTT. The J gene is TRBJ2-3, the V gene TRBV15; TRBD2 is a possible D gene (6 bases). Germline lookup yields CDR1 LNHNV and CDR2 YYDKDF (reference sequence). This CDR3 has 14 residues. Trimming shortened V by 3 bases and J by 11 bases, and 18 bases separated the two germline ends. The full variable domain, in which reference TRBV15 and TRBJ2-3 provide the parts outside the CDR3, is DAMVIQNPRYQVTQFGKPVTLSCSQTLNHNVMYWYQQKSSQAPKLLFHYYDKDFNNEADTPDNFQSRRPNTSFCFLDIRSPGLGDTAMYLCATSSRSSAVGQYFGPGTRLTVL.

This clonotype came up many times. The rearrangement joins TRBV5-1 to TRBJ1-1, with a weak D call TRBD1 (5 bases). V gave up 0 bases and J gave up 7 bases, with 10 bases separating them. Germline CDR1 SGHRS, CDR2 YFSETQ. The CDR3 loop spans 13 amino acids. The CDR3 DNA reads TGCGCCAGCAGCTTGGCCGGCAGGGATGAAGCTTTCTTT. Protein product: CASSLAGRDEAFF.

There are many counts of this clonotype. The chain employs TRBV9 and TRBJ1-2, with D perhaps matching TRBD1 (5 bases). The germline CDR1 and CDR2 sequences are SGDLS and YYNGEE. The CDR3 is 16 residues long. Trimming took off 0 bases at V and 8 bases at J, with 20 bases between the two ends. CDR3 sequence: CASSVEALGRGDGYTF. The CDR3 nucleotides read TGTGCCAGCAGCGTAGAGGCCCTGGGGAGGGGAGACGGCTACACCTTC.

The table lists this clonotype with many counts. V usage is TRBV29-1 and J usage is TRBJ2-2; 11 bases align to TRBD1. CDR3 length: 13 amino acids. J was trimmed by 3 bases and V by 7 bases; bases with no gene match: 1. The germline V gene encodes CDR1 SQVTM and CDR2 ANQGSEA. CDR3 nucleotide sequence: TGCAGCGGGGACAGGGGGGACACCGGGGAGCTGTTTTTT. Its protein product is CSGDRGDTGELFF.

This clonotype was recorded many times. This chain links TRBV5-1 with TRBJ2-5; 7 nucleotides line up with TRBD1. Germline V CDR1 and CDR2: SGHRS, YFSETQ. J gave up 4 bases and V 3 bases, and 6 bases lay outside the gene matches. The CDR3 totals 14 residues. CDR3 nucleotides: TGCGCCAGCAGCTCTGACAGGGTTGGAGAGACCCAGTACTTC. This sequence encodes CASSSDRVGETQYF.

This clonotype was observed many times. For the CDR3, the DNA is TGTGCCAGCAGTTTGGGGGCAAAACAAGAGACCCAGTACTTC. Encoded protein: CASSLGAKQETQYF. The gene calls are TRBV12-3 or TRBV12-4 and TRBJ2-5; TRBD1 might be the D (6 bases). Trimming removed 3 bases at V and 2 bases at J, with 10 bases between. CDR3 length: 14 residues.

This clonotype was picked up many times. The rearrangement joins TRBV5-6 to TRBJ2-2; D is unresolved. This CDR3 contains 14 residues. Trimming took 1 base from V and 1 from J, leaving 5 bases between them. In germline, CDR1 is SGHDT, CDR2 YYEEEE. The CDR3 DNA reads TGTGCCAGCAGCTTGAGGCAGAACACCGGGGAGCTGTTTTTT. It is translated as CASSLRQNTGELFF.

This clonotype was counted ten times or more. This chain connects TRBV5-5 to TRBJ2-4; 7 nucleotides match TRBD2. Germline lookup yields CDR1 SGHKS and CDR2 YYEKEE (reference sequence). Trimming at V came to 4 bases and at J to 6 bases, leaving 10 bases not matched to a gene. The CDR3 is 15 residues long. CDR3 DNA: TGTGCCAGCAGCGGCCTGTTGGGGGGGATAAACATTCAGTACTTC. Encoded protein: CASSGLLGGINIQYF.

This clonotype was detected many times. This rearrangement joins TRBV5-1 to TRBJ2-3; 7 nucleotides agree with TRBD1. V lost 4 bases to trimming and J lost 2 bases; unmatched junction nucleotides: 4. The V gene's germline CDR1 is SGHRS and CDR2 YFSETQ. The CDR3 is made up of 14 amino acids. Here the CDR3 DNA reads TGCGCCAGCAGCCCCGGGACAGTCACAGATACGCAGTATTTT. Protein: CASSPGTVTDTQYF.